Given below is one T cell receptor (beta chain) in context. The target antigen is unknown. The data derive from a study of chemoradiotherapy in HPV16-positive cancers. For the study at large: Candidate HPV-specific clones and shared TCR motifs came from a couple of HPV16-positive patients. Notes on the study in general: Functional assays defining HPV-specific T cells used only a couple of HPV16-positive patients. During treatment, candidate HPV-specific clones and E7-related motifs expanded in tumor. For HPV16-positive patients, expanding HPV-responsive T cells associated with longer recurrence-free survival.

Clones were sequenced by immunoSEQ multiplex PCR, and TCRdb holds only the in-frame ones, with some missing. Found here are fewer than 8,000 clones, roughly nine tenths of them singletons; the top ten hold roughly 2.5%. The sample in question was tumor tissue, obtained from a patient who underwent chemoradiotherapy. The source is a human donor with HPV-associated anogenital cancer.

The CDR3 sequence is CASSLVLTGTDTQYF. The CDR3 DNA reads as TGTGCCAGCAGCTTGGTTCTGACAGGCACAGATACGCAGTATTTT. V and J are TRBV5-6 and TRBJ2-3; the D gene is possibly TRBD1 (5 bases). The CDR3 has 15 amino acids. Germline CDR1 and CDR2: SGHDT and YYEEEE. V dropped 0 bases and J dropped 1 base, with 9 bases sitting between them.